The 13 T cell receptor beta chains presented below share a single source sample, sequenced in a study of blood T cell repertoires in COVID-19. This table comes from immunoSEQ multiplex PCR, and its TCRdb copy is limited to in-frame clones, with some not included. The sample lists roughly 120,000 clones, approximately 80% occurring once. Material for sequencing was peripheral blood. These receptors were collected from a woman aged 55 to 70 with acute or convalescent COVID-19.

This clone has only a few counts. The J gene is TRBJ1-1, the V gene TRBV4-1; possibly TRBD1 for D (5 bases). CDR3 length: 14 residues. Germline CDR1 reads MGHRA; CDR2 reads YSYEKL. V was shortened by 8 bases and J by 0 bases, with 13 bases between the two germline ends. The CDR3 loop reads CASRGRTMNTEAFF. CDR3 bases: TGCGCCAGCCGGGGGAGGACCATGAACACTGAAGCTTTCTTT.

This clone came up once. The rearrangement uses TRBV27 and TRBJ1-2; 8 nucleotides line up with TRBD1. This CDR3 is 14 amino acids long. V dropped 0 bases and J dropped 8; count of bases not matched to a gene: 5. Per germline, CDR1 MNHEY and CDR2 SMNVEV (reference sequence). The CDR3 nucleotides are TGTGCCAGCAGTTTATCGAGGACAGGGAAAGGCTACACCTTC. Protein sequence: CASSLSRTGKGYTF.

This clone was seen only a few times. The chain links TRBV6-6 to TRBJ1-1; D might be TRBD1 (5 bases). The CDR3 contains 12 residues. Germline V lookup: CDR1 MNHNY, CDR2 SVGAGI (reference sequence). Trimming left V 6 bases short and J 11 bases short, with 16 bases between. The CDR3 nucleotides read TGTGCCAGCAGAGACGCGGGGGTGAGGGCTTTCTTT. It yields the protein CASRDAGVRAFF.

The V gene is TRBV5-1, the J gene TRBJ1-1; tentatively, D is TRBD1 (5 bases). CDR1 SGHRS and CDR2 YFSETQ come from the germline V gene. V was trimmed by 4 bases and J by 11 bases, leaving 21 bases between them. The CDR3 loop spans 14 amino acids. The CDR3: CASSLRGGVVVAFF. The CDR3 nucleotides are TGCGCCAGCAGCCTTCGCGGGGGGGTCGTGGTTGCTTTCTTT. The complete variable domain, with remaining parts taken from reference TRBV5-1 and TRBJ1-1, reads KAGVTQTPRYLIKTRGQQVTLSCSPISGHRSVSWYQQTPGQGLQFLFEYFSETQRNKGNFPGRFSGRQFSNSRSEMNVSTLELGDSALYLCASSLRGGVVVAFFGQGTRLTVV.

This clone turned up a few times. The chain links TRBV12-5 to TRBJ2-2; possible D gene TRBD1, 5 bases. The CDR3 totals 14 residues. CDR1 LGHNT and CDR2 FRNRAP come from the germline V gene. V shed 5 bases and J shed 3 bases, with 10 bases lying between them. In DNA, the CDR3 is TGTGCTAGTGGTCCGGACACGGACACCGGGGAGCTGTTTTTT. Translation gives CASGPDTDTGELFF. Full variable domain (outside the CDR3, taken from reference TRBV12-5 and TRBJ2-2): DARVTQTPRHKVTEMGQEVTMRCQPILGHNTVFWYRQTMMQGLELLAYFRNRAPLDDSGMPKDRFSAEMPDATLATLKIQPSEPRDSAVYFCASGPDTDTGELFFGEGSRLTVL.

The V call is TRBV14, the J call TRBJ2-2; no reliable D call. The V end lost 0 bases, the J end lost 4 bases, and 18 bases lay between the germline ends. This CDR3 is 18 amino acids long. The V gene's germline CDR1 is SGHDN and CDR2 FVKESK. The CDR3 coding sequence is TGTGCCAGCAGCCAAGATCTGAGGCAGTCGTTTTTCACCGGGGAGCTGTTTTTT. Translated: CASSQDLRQSFFTGELFF. The full variable domain, rest sourced from reference TRBV14 and TRBJ2-2, is EAGVTQFPSHSVIEKGQTVTLRCDPISGHDNLYWYRRVMGKEIKFLLHFVKESKQDESGMPNNRFLAERTGGTYSTLKVQPAELEDSGVYFCASSQDLRQSFFTGELFFGEGSRLTVL.

CDR3 loop: CASSYWGDPYNSPLHF. CDR3 coding DNA: TGTGCCAGCAGCTACTGGGGGGATCCCTATAATTCACCCCTCCACTTT. This rearrangement joins TRBV7-7 to TRBJ1-6; D is perhaps TRBD1 (5 bases). The V and J ends lost 4 bases and 2 bases respectively, with 12 bases between them. CDR3 size: 16 residues. Germline CDR1 is SSHAT and CDR2 is FNYEAQ (reference sequence).

The chain carries TRBV11-2 and TRBJ1-3; 7 bases fit TRBD1. The CDR3 extends over 13 amino acids. Germline CDR1 is SGHAT and CDR2 is FQNNGV. With 3 bases clipped from V and 6 bases from J, the junction kept 2 bases outside the gene matches. The CDR3 reads CASSLGQQNTIYF. In DNA form, the CDR3 reads TGTGCCAGCAGCTTGGGACAGCAAAACACCATATATTTT.

The chain joins TRBV7-8 to TRBJ2-1, with D uncertain. Per the germline V gene, CDR1 is SGHVS and CDR2 is FQNEAQ. V shed 0 bases and J shed 9 bases, with 9 bases lying between them. The CDR3 length is 13 residues. The CDR3 DNA sequence: TGTGCCAGCAGCTTAGCCTCGGGTGCTGAGCAGTTCTTC. Residues: CASSLASGAEQFF.

V usage is TRBV6-5 and J usage is TRBJ1-1; TRBD1 matches 9 bases. From germline, CDR1 is MNHEY and CDR2 SVGAGI. V gave up 5 bases and J gave up 5 bases; unmatched junction bases: 6. CDR3 length: 14 residues. The CDR3 DNA reads TGTGCCAGCAGTAAGGGACAGGGAAAGACTGAAGCTTTCTTT. It is translated as CASSKGQGKTEAFF.

The chain's CDR3 is CASSRMTSGEETQYF. CDR3 nucleotides: TGTGCCAGCTCACGCATGACTAGCGGGGAGGAGACCCAGTACTTC. The chain carries TRBV18 and TRBJ2-5; 11 bases are a match to TRBD2. After removal of 4 bases from V and 5 bases from J, the junction contained 6 bases not matched to a gene. This CDR3 is built from 15 residues. The germline V gene encodes CDR1 KGHSH and CDR2 LQKENI.

The rearrangement uses TRBV14 and TRBJ2-3; D call uncertain. Per the germline V gene, CDR1 is SGHDN and CDR2 is FVKESK. The CDR3 extends over 16 amino acids. The germline V and J ends were trimmed by 3 bases and 6 bases, with 19 bases remaining between them. CDR3 bases: TGTGCCAGCAGCCATATAGACACGCCAAATTGGGATACGCAGTATTTT. Amino acid sequence: CASSHIDTPNWDTQYF.

Here the CDR3 reads CAWSHLGQMNTEAFF. CDR3 DNA: TGTGCCTGGAGCCATCTCGGACAGATGAACACTGAAGCTTTCTTT. The chain combines TRBV30 with TRBJ1-1, with D perhaps matching TRBD1 (6 bases). The CDR3 totals 15 residues. V lost 3 bases and J lost 0, with 14 bases in between. CDR1 is GTSNPN and CDR2 is SVGIG in the germline V gene (reference sequence).